This T cell receptor (beta chain) was found in a study of T cell repertoires in cytomegalovirus infection (dated by TCRdb to the late 2010s). Background on the whole study: The HLA type of each donor mattered for the analysis, because public TCR beta signatures pointed to carriage of CMV infection along with the matching HLA type.

A note on this clonotype: The clone's antigen remains unknown. One base away there is no much larger clone; base qualities are not given.

Sequencing was performed on an Illumina HiSeq 1500. TCRdb cleaned the public reads at Q25 with fastp, built clones with MiXCR and kept in-frame beta chains. Each entry is one CDR3 protein sequence, shown with its most common DNA and genes. The sample table holds roughly 640,000 distinct CDR3 sequences, of which around 24% were seen once. 6.5% to 10% of the sample lies in the top ten. The research as a whole found: In both this cohort and an independent roughly 350-donor cohort, the cumulative frequency of public TCR beta family members distinguished carriers of CMV infection plus the relevant HLA type. The ex vivo response was dominated by HLA-C-restricted CMV-specific TCR beta clonotypes, and the single most frequent clonotype in two of eight donors was supplied by these HLA-C-restricted clonotypes.

From its cysteine to its phenylalanine, the CDR3 spans 13 amino acids. Only the CDR3 portion is preserved as DNA: 39 bases, with reading frame beginning at the first base. Taken from the germline V gene, the CDR1 and CDR2 loops are SGHDT and YYEEEE. V lost 4 bases and J lost 6 bases, and the count of bases not matched to a germline gene is 5. The rearrangement combines TRBV5-6 with TRBJ2-3, with 7 middle bases fitting TRBD2. Sequencing was performed on CD8+ T cells from PBMCs. The receptor comes from a human donor in good health (CMV status not recorded). Some clones in this sample may be carry-over from other donors' samples. Here the CDR3 is given as CASSEAGYDTQYF. The sequenced DNA is TGTGCCAGCAGCGAAGCGGGGTACGATACGCAGTATTTT. Extended through the reference TRBV5-6 and TRBJ2-3 proteins, this CDR3 yields the full variable domain: DAGVTQSPTHLIKTRGQQVTLRCSPKSGHDTVSWYQQALGQGPQFIFQYYEEEERQRGNFPDRFSGHQFPNYSSELNVNALLLGDSALYLCASSEAGYDTQYFGPGTRLTVL.